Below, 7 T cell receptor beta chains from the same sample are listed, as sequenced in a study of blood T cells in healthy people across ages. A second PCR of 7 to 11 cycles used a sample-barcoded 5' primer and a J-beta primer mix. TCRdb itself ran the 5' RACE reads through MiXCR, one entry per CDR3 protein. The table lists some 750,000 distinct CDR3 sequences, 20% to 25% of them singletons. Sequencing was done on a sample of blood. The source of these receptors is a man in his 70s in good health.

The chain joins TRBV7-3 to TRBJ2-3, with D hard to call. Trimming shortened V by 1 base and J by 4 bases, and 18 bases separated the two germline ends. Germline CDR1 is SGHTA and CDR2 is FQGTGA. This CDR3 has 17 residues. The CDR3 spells CASSLMMPTRAPDTQYF. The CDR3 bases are TGTGCCAGCAGCTTAATGATGCCTACCCGGGCCCCAGATACGCAGTATTTT.

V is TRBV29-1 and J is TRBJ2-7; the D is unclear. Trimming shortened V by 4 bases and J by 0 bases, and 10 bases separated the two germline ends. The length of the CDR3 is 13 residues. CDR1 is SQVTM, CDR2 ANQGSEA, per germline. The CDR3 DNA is TGCAGCGTTGTCGGCGGTAGCTCCTACGAGCAGTACTTC. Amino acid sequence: CSVVGGSSYEQYF.

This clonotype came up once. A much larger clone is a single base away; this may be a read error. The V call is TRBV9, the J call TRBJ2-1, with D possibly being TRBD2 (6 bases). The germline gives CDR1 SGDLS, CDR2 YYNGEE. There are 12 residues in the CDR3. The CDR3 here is CANSGWGDEQFF. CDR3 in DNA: TGTGCCAACAGCGGGTGGGGGGATGAGCAGTTCTTC.

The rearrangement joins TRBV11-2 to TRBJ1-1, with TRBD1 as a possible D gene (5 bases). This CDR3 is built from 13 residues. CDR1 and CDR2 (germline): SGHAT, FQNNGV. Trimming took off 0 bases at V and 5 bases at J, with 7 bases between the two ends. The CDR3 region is CASSLDRTTEAFF. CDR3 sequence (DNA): TGTGCCAGCAGCTTAGATCGGACAACTGAAGCTTTCTTT.

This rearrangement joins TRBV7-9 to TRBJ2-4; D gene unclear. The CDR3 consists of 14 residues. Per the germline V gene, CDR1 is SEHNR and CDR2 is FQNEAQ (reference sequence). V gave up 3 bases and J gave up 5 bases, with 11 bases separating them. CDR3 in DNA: TGTGCCAGCAGCTTGACCCGAGACCAAAACATTCAGTACTTC. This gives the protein CASSLTRDQNIQYF. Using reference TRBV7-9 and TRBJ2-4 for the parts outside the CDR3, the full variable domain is DTGVSQNPRHKITKRGQNVTFRCDPISEHNRLYWYRQTLGQGPEFLTYFQNEAQLEKSRLLSDRFSAERPKGSFSTLEIQRTEQGDSAMYLCASSLTRDQNIQYFGAGTRLSVL.

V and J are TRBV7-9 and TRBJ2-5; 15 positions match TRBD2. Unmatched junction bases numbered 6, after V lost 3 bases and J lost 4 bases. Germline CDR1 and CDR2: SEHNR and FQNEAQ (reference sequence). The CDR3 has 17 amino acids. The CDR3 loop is CASSLSGTSGRRETQYF. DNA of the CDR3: TGTGCCAGCAGCTTGTCCGGGACTAGCGGGAGGAGAGAGACCCAGTACTTC.

The CDR3 nucleotides are TGTGCCAGAAGCACCCTCCAACTAGAGGAAGAGACCCAGTACTTC. It is translated as CARSTLQLEEETQYF. This chain joins TRBV5-3 and TRBJ2-5, with a tentative D call TRBD2 (5 bases). TRBV5-3 has ORF status, its function being uncertain. This CDR3 has 15 amino acids. V lost 4 bases and J lost 3, with 16 bases in between.